These 17 T cell receptor beta chains originate from one sample sequenced in a study of cytomegalovirus exposure and HLA in healthy donors. Both 60 Vbeta primers and 13 Jbeta primers went into the PCR. Assay used: immunoSEQ multiplex PCR; TCRdb lists only in-frame clones, some missing. This sample has 70,000 to 95,000 clones; approximately 65% occur once, and the top ten carry 4.5% to 7%. Sequencing was carried out using PBMCs. The receptors were gathered from a woman aged 25-40 years in good health and CMV-seropositive.

This clone was seen a few times. The J gene is TRBJ1-5, the V gene TRBV19; 7 bases line up with TRBD1. CDR3 length: 15 residues. After removal of 4 bases from V and 4 bases from J, the junction contained 7 bases not matched to a gene. The germline V gene has CDR1 LNHDA and CDR2 SQIVND (reference sequence). The CDR3 loop reads CASSTLDRENQPQHF. The CDR3 DNA reads as TGTGCCAGTAGTACATTAGACAGGGAAAATCAGCCCCAGCATTTT.

The rearrangement links TRBV5-1 to TRBJ2-7; 12 positions match TRBD2. V trimming: 3 bases; J trimming: 3 bases; junction bases outside the gene matches: 10. This CDR3 has 17 residues. Germline CDR1 and CDR2: SGHRS and YFSETQ. The CDR3 spells CASSWDSSGGALYEQYF. The CDR3 DNA is TGCGCCAGCAGCTGGGATTCTAGCGGGGGGGCTCTCTACGAGCAGTACTTC. Looking up the rest from reference TRBV5-1 and TRBJ2-7 gives the full variable domain: KAGVTQTPRYLIKTRGQQVTLSCSPISGHRSVSWYQQTPGQGLQFLFEYFSETQRNKGNFPGRFSGRQFSNSRSEMNVSTLELGDSALYLCASSWDSSGGALYEQYFGPGTRLTVT.

The rearrangement uses TRBV5-4 and TRBJ1-1; D is uncertain. V lost 2 bases and J 0 bases, leaving 11 bases between the germline ends. CDR1 is SGHNT, CDR2 YYREEE, per germline (reference sequence). The CDR3 has 15 amino acids. CDR3 region: CASSFGTTMNTEAFF. The DNA of the CDR3 is TGTGCCAGCAGCTTCGGAACAACTATGAACACTGAAGCTTTCTTT.

V usage is TRBV5-1 and J usage is TRBJ1-4, with 7 bases fitting TRBD1. This CDR3 region has 15 residues. Germline V lookup: CDR1 SGHRS, CDR2 YFSETQ. V dropped 0 bases and J dropped 6; count of bases not matched to a gene: 5. CDR3 sequence: CASSLGNTGDEKLFF. The CDR3 bases are TGCGCCAGCAGCTTGGGTAATACAGGGGATGAAAAACTGTTTTTT.

The rearrangement joins TRBV27 to TRBJ2-5; TRBD2 aligns across 11 bases. The CDR3 runs to 19 residues. With V trimmed by 7 bases and J by 4 bases, 20 bases remained unmatched. Germline loops: CDR1 MNHEY, CDR2 SMNVEV (reference sequence). CDR3: CASTRTSPSRGTSGETQYF. The CDR3 nucleotides are TGTGCCAGCACACGAACCTCACCATCCCGGGGGACTAGCGGAGAGACCCAGTACTTC.

Only a few counts were recorded for this clone. The chain recombines TRBV5-6 with TRBJ1-5; 7 bases are a match to TRBD1. Germline trimming cut 0 bases from V and 13 bases from J; bases unmatched to any gene: 7. CDR3 size: 13 residues. Germline lookup yields CDR1 SGHDT and CDR2 YYEEEE. The CDR3 spells CASSLAEGAPQHF. As DNA, the CDR3 is TGTGCCAGCAGCTTGGCGGAGGGGGCTCCTCAGCATTTT.

This clone was detected only a few times. V is TRBV28 and J is TRBJ2-3, with 7 bases aligning to TRBD1. Germline V gene sequence: CDR1 MDHEN, CDR2 SYDVKM. There are 16 residues in the CDR3. J was trimmed by 1 base and V by 7 bases; bases with no gene match: 11. DNA for the CDR3: TGTGCCAGCATGTTAAACAGGGGACACCGCACAGATACGCAGTATTTT. This translates into CASMLNRGHRTDTQYF.

V gene TRBV5-4 combines with J gene TRBJ2-3; TRBD1 matches at 8 bases. The CDR3 contains 15 residues. The V gene end was trimmed by 2 bases and the J gene end by 2 bases; junction bases not matched to a gene: 4. The V gene's germline CDR1 is SGHNT and CDR2 YYREEE (reference sequence). CDR3 nucleotide sequence: TGTGCCAGCAGCTTCGGGGGACAGGTCACAGATACGCAGTATTTT. Translated: CASSFGGQVTDTQYF.

The V gene is TRBV9, the J gene TRBJ2-7, with a possible D match to TRBD1 (5 bases). Trimming took off 0 bases at V and 3 bases at J, with 13 bases between the two ends. The CDR3 is made up of 15 amino acids. Germline lookup yields CDR1 SGDLS and CDR2 YYNGEE. CDR3: CASSVDTGPLYEQYF. CDR3 nucleotide sequence: TGTGCCAGCAGCGTAGACACAGGTCCCCTCTACGAGCAGTACTTC.

In nucleotides, the CDR3 is TGTGCCAGCACGGACAGCAACTATGGCTACACCTTC. This encodes CASTDSNYGYTF. The rearrangement links TRBV6-6 to TRBJ1-2; TRBD1 is a possible D gene (6 bases). Trimming removed 7 bases from V and 2 bases from J, with 8 bases in between. This CDR3 is built from 12 residues. The V gene's germline CDR1 is MNHNY and CDR2 SVGAGI (reference sequence).

The J gene is TRBJ2-1, the V gene TRBV27; D remains ambiguous. V was trimmed by 5 bases and J by 0 bases, leaving 5 bases between them. Germline assignment: CDR1 MNHEY and CDR2 SMNVEV (reference sequence). The CDR3 contains 13 residues. CDR3 coding DNA: TGTGCCAGCAGTAGCTTCTCCTACAATGAGCAGTTCTTC. It specifies CASSSFSYNEQFF.

Details on this clone: One end of the junction is discordant with germline, which a read error may explain. The chain combines TRBV7-9 with TRBJ2-7, with no clear D. Germline CDR1 and CDR2: SEHNR and FQNEAQ (reference sequence). The CDR3 totals 12 residues. The CDR3 DNA sequence: TGTTCCAGCAGCCCGGTACCCTACGAGCAGTACTTC. Amino acids: CSSSPVPYEQYF.

This clone was counted once. This sequence joins TRBV7-2 and TRBJ1-1; 11 nucleotides match TRBD1. The CDR3 has 14 amino acids. Germline assignment: CDR1 SGHTA and CDR2 FQGNSA. The junction had 1 base not matched to a gene; V was cut back by 3 bases and J by 4 bases. The chain's CDR3 is CASSLGQGVTEAFF. CDR3 nucleotides: TGTGCCAGCAGCTTGGGACAGGGGGTCACTGAAGCTTTCTTT.

This sequence joins TRBV2 and TRBJ2-7; TRBD2 might be the D (5 bases). Trimming left V 3 bases short and J 5 bases short, with 14 bases between. Germline V lookup: CDR1 SNHLY, CDR2 FYNNEI. The CDR3 totals 14 residues. CDR3 bases: TGTGCCAGCAGTGACGGGGTACAAGTCCACGAGCAGTACTTC. Residues: CASSDGVQVHEQYF.

CDR3 coding DNA: TGTGCCAGCAGAAGGGGGCTCGTCACTGAAGCTTTCTTT. Amino acids: CASRRGLVTEAFF. The genes are TRBV2 and TRBJ1-1; 7 nucleotides line up with TRBD1. The trim removed 6 bases at V and 4 bases at J, leaving 5 bases unmatched. CDR3 length equals 13 residues. Germline lookup yields CDR1 SNHLY and CDR2 FYNNEI.

The chain is built from TRBV5-1 and TRBJ2-5, with 11 nucleotides matching TRBD2. The germline V gene has CDR1 SGHRS and CDR2 YFSETQ. The CDR3 extends over 17 amino acids. V lost 0 bases to trimming and J lost 1 base; unmatched junction nucleotides: 5. The CDR3 reads CASSLAGSGGAQETQYF. DNA of the CDR3: TGCGCCAGCAGCTTGGCTGGTAGCGGGGGGGCCCAAGAGACCCAGTACTTC.

This clone was detected a few times. The junction departs from the called germline gene at one end, perhaps through a read error. In DNA form, the CDR3 reads TGTGCTAGCAGCTTAGGGAGGACCGTTAACACCGGGGAGCTGTTTTTT. Translating gives CASSLGRTVNTGELFF. The rearrangement uses TRBV7-7 and TRBJ2-2, with TRBD2 as a possible D gene (6 bases). The CDR3 totals 16 residues. The germline V gene has CDR1 SSHAT and CDR2 FNYEAQ (reference sequence).